This T cell receptor (beta chain) stems from a study of Graves' ophthalmopathy and Graves' hyperthyroidism. RNA transcripts were the template, and TCR beta CDR3 regions were amplified from them. An opening RT-PCR round employed HTBI primers and preceded a second-round multiplex PCR. MiXCR was run by TCRdb on the multiplex PCR reads, yielding one entry per CDR3 protein. The sample yields about 410,000 distinct CDR3 sequences, about 18% seen once. The CDR3 is made up of 16 amino acids. Germline V gene sequence: CDR1 SGHAT, CDR2 FQNNGV. Trimming left V 4 bases short and J 1 base short, with 16 bases between. It was from around 10 ml of fresh peripheral blood that the PBMCs came. This clonotype was recorded many times.

Sequenced input: peripheral blood. V is TRBV11-2 and J is TRBJ1-1; D may be TRBD1 (5 bases). This clonotype was sampled from a woman under 30 with Graves' ophthalmopathy. The CDR3 protein is CASSSSRDLKNTEAFF. The DNA for the CDR3 is TGTGCCAGCAGCTCTTCTAGGGACCTGAAGAACACTGAAGCTTTCTTT.